This T cell receptor (beta chain) was retrieved from a study of siplizumab effects on memory and regulatory T cells. Note on this clone: Its target is unknown.

Mixed lymphocyte reaction cells underwent five to six days of coculture at 37°C. V lost 2 bases, J lost 7 bases, and 21 bases lay in between. Germline CDR1 SEHNR, CDR2 FQNEAQ (reference sequence). This CDR3 comprises 16 residues. Measured with immunoSEQ multiplex PCR; TCRdb has only the in-frame clones, and not every one. This sample has about 13,000 clones, with under 40% found just once. The sample consisted of CFSE-low (dividing) CD8+ T cells sorted from an allogeneic mixed lymphocyte reaction. The source is a human donor in good health; the cells came from an allogeneic mixed lymphocyte reaction. The rearrangement joins TRBV7-9 to TRBJ2-7; D possibly corresponds to TRBD2 (6 bases). The CDR3 coding sequence is TGTGCCAGCAGCTTAAGCACGGCGGGGCGTTTAGGGGAGCAGTACTTC. It yields the protein CASSLSTAGRLGEQYF.